This is a list of T cell receptor beta chains from one sample in a study of blood T cell repertoires in COVID-19. The method was immunoSEQ multiplex PCR; TCRdb's version includes in-frame clones alone and lacks a portion of them. The sample consists of about 190,000 clones, 82% of them appearing once. The sequenced material came from peripheral blood. The source of these receptors is an older woman with COVID-19, enrolled during active disease. CDR3s include the opening cysteine and the closing phenylalanine or tryptophan. D genes are given only for firm matches. Clone size is shown for a subset of rows, as once, few, many or a class of expanded clone.

TGTGCCAGCAGTGAACAGGGGACTCCCTACGAGCAGTACTTC CASSEQGTPYEQYF . TRBV27 . TRBJ2-7
TGTGCCAGCAGCACGGGACAGTACAATGAGCAGTTCTTC CASSTGQYNEQFF few TRBV5-4 TRBD1 TRBJ2-1
TGTGCCAGCAGTTTTACAGGGGAAGCTTTCTTT CASSFTGEAFF . TRBV6-6 . TRBJ1-1
TGTGCCAGCAGCCCGGGGGAAGGGGGCAATAATTCACCCCTCCACTTT CASSPGEGGNNSPLHF . TRBV13 TRBD1 TRBJ1-6
TGTGCCAGCAGTGAATTTGGGGGGTATAACACTGAAGCTTTCTTT CASSEFGGYNTEAFF few TRBV6-1 . TRBJ1-1
TGCGCCAGCAGCTCATCAGGGGGCCCTAGCACAGATACGCAGTATTTT CASSSSGGPSTDTQYF once TRBV5-1 TRBD1 TRBJ2-3
TGTGCCAGCGGAGTGGGGCTAAGACAGACCTCTGGAAACACCATATATTTT CASGVGLRQTSGNTIYF . TRBV25-1 . TRBJ1-3
TGTGCCAGCAGTCCAGGGGGGACTAACTATGGCTACACCTTC CASSPGGTNYGYTF . TRBV6-4 TRBD1 TRBJ1-2
TGTGCCTGGAACAGACTGAACACTGAAGCTTTCTTT CAWNRLNTEAFF . TRBV30 . TRBJ1-1
TGTGCCATCAGTGAGTCAGGAAGCGGGGGGAAAGAGACCCAGTACTTC CAISESGSGGKETQYF . TRBV10-3 TRBD2 TRBJ2-5
TGTGCCAGCAGCGTAGGGAGCCGTCGCTTCGAAACAGATACGCAGTATTTT CASSVGSRRFETDTQYF . TRBV9 . TRBJ2-3
TGTGCCAGCAGCCCGGACTGGTCCGGGGAGCTGTTTTTT CASSPDWSGELFF once TRBV7-3 . TRBJ2-2
TGTGTCAGCAGCCATGGTATCAGGGGTCTTTACAATGAGCAGTTCTTC CVSSHGIRGLYNEQFF . TRBV11-3 . TRBJ2-1
TGTGCCAGCAGCTTACCCCGGGGAGGGCGGAGTGAGCAGTTCTTC CASSLPRGGRSEQFF . TRBV7-6 TRBD2 TRBJ2-1
TGTGCCAGCAGCTTGGACGCCAGGCGCACTGAAGCTTTCTTT CASSLDARRTEAFF . TRBV5-4 . TRBJ1-1
TGTGCCAGCAGTCACGAAATAGCGGGGGGATACACAGATACGCAGTATTTT CASSHEIAGGYTDTQYF . TRBV28 TRBD2 TRBJ2-3
TGTGCCAGCTCACTACAGAACACCGGGGAGCTGTTTTTT CASSLQNTGELFF . TRBV18 . TRBJ2-2
TGTGCCAGCAGTTTTCGAGGGCTGGGCGGGGAGCTGTTTTTT CASSFRGLGGELFF . TRBV28 . TRBJ2-2
TGTGCCAGCAGCAAAGGACTAGCGGACACCGGGGAGCTGTTTTTT CASSKGLADTGELFF . TRBV9 TRBD2 TRBJ2-2
TGTGCCAGCTCCCTCGAAGGGACAGGGGGCGGCTACACCTTC CASSLEGTGGGYTF . TRBV18 TRBD1 TRBJ1-2
TGTGCCAGCAGCTTGCTCGGGACAGCGAACACCGGGGAGCTGTTTTTT CASSLLGTANTGELFF . TRBV5-6 TRBD1 TRBJ2-2
TGCGCCAGCAGCTCGGTGGGCCCTAATGAAAAACTGTTTTTT CASSSVGPNEKLFF . TRBV5-1 . TRBJ1-4
TGTGCCAGCAGTCAAGCGGGGACTAGCGGGAGGCCAGCCAAAAACATTCAGTACTTC CASSQAGTSGRPAKNIQYF . TRBV3-1/TRBV3-2 TRBD2 TRBJ2-4
TGTGCCAGCAGCTCCTGGACAGGGTTTCTCGGCGACAGAACTGAAGCTTTCTTT CASSSWTGFLGDRTEAFF . TRBV5-6 TRBD1 TRBJ1-1
TGTGCCGTACAGGGGGTTAGAGGGGAAAAACTGTTTTTT CAVQGVRGEKLFF . TRBV10-3 TRBD1 TRBJ1-4
TGTGCCAGTAGCCAGACCCAGGGGGCTGGCTATGGCTACACCTTC CASSQTQGAGYGYTF . TRBV19 TRBD1 TRBJ1-2
TGTGCTAGCAGCTTCGGGACTAGCGGAAACAATGAGCAGTTCTTC CASSFGTSGNNEQFF . TRBV7-7 TRBD2 TRBJ2-1
TGTGCCTGGACCCGACTAGCGGGGGACAATGAGCAGTTCTTC CAWTRLAGDNEQFF . TRBV30 TRBD2 TRBJ2-1
TGTGCCGGAAACCGGGGGGGGAGTAATTCACCCCTCCACTTT CAGNRGGSNSPLHF once TRBV6-5 . TRBJ1-6
TGTGCCAGCAGCCAAGATGGACAGGGCTATGGCTACACCTTC CASSQDGQGYGYTF . TRBV3-1/TRBV3-2 TRBD1 TRBJ1-2
TGTGCCAGCAGCCCGCACGGGGGGGGTCTCAATCAGCCCCAGCATTTT CASSPHGGGLNQPQHF . TRBV9 . TRBJ1-5
TGTGCCAGCAGCGTAGCTGGGGGGACGGCGGTTGAGCAGTTCTTC CASSVAGGTAVEQFF . TRBV9 . TRBJ2-1
TGTGCTAGTGGTTCATTCGGACAGGGAACAGATACGCAGTATTTT CASGSFGQGTDTQYF . TRBV12-5 TRBD1 TRBJ2-3
TGTGCCAGCCACCCCGGAGACAGGGTTTCTTACGAGCAGTACTTC CASHPGDRVSYEQYF . TRBV27 TRBD1 TRBJ2-7
TGTGCCAGCAGCCCTCCTACTAGCGGGGTAAAAAACATTCAGTACTTC CASSPPTSGVKNIQYF . TRBV2 TRBD2 TRBJ2-4
TGTGCCACCAGCAGACGGGACAAGTACCAAGAGACCCAGTACTTC CATSRRDKYQETQYF once TRBV15 . TRBJ2-5
TGCAGCGTGTCCACAGGGGATTATGGCTACACCTTC CSVSTGDYGYTF . TRBV29-1 TRBD1 TRBJ1-2
TGCGCCAGCCGACAGGACAGGGGACGAGAAAAACTGTTTTTT CASRQDRGREKLFF . TRBV5-1 TRBD1 TRBJ1-4
TGTGCCACCAGCAGAGACTTCACCGGGGAGCTGTTTTTT CATSRDFTGELFF . TRBV15 . TRBJ2-2
TGCGCCAGCAGCCGGGACAGGGTTCAACCCAATGAGCAGTTCTTC CASSRDRVQPNEQFF . TRBV5-1 TRBD1 TRBJ2-1
TGCAGCGTCGTCGTTGGGACAGGGATTAATGAGCAGTTCTTC CSVVVGTGINEQFF . TRBV29-1 TRBD1 TRBJ2-1
TGTGCCAGCAGTGAGGGAGCGGGCCTAAGCACAGATACGCAGTATTTT CASSEGAGLSTDTQYF . TRBV6-4 . TRBJ2-3
TGTGCCAGCAGCGGTCGGACAGGGGCGGCGGAAAAACTGTTTTTT CASSGRTGAAEKLFF . TRBV5-6 TRBD1 TRBJ1-4
TGTGCCAGTAGCCACACGTCGACAGGGCTTGCTCAGCCCCAGCATTTT CASSHTSTGLAQPQHF . TRBV19 TRBD1 TRBJ1-5
TGCGCCAGCAGCTTAGCTGCTGGGACAGGGAATGAAAAACTGTTTTTT CASSLAAGTGNEKLFF few TRBV5-1 TRBD1 TRBJ1-4
TGTGCCAGCAGTTTAAACAGAAGGAACACTGAAGCTTTCTTT CASSLNRRNTEAFF few TRBV27 . TRBJ1-1
TGTGCCAGCAGCCCCAAGTCTAGCGCGGACCTTTACGAGCAGTACTTC CASSPKSSADLYEQYF . TRBV7-6 . TRBJ2-7
TGTGCCAGCAGACCGACTAGCGGGGACAAGGGTGAGCAGTTCTTC CASRPTSGDKGEQFF . TRBV28 TRBD2 TRBJ2-1
TGTGCCAGCACCCCCAGGGAATCCGTAAACTATGGCTACACCTTC CASTPRESVNYGYTF few TRBV7-2 . TRBJ1-2
TGTGCCAGCAGCCTACTGATTCCCAGCGAACATCAGCCCCAGCATTTT CASSLLIPSEHQPQHF . TRBV28 . TRBJ1-5
TGTGCCAGCAGTTATCAGGGCGATAGCTCCTACAATGAGCAGTTCTTC CASSYQGDSSYNEQFF . TRBV6-5 . TRBJ2-1
TGTGCCAGCAGCTCATGGACAGGGGGGGACCAGTACTTC CASSSWTGGDQYF . TRBV5-6 TRBD1 TRBJ2-5
TGTGCCATCAGTGAGTCATTCGACTCAGAGACCCAGTACTTC CAISESFDSETQYF . TRBV10-3 . TRBJ2-5